Described below is a single T cell receptor beta chain sequence and its context. As processed by the authors: It was from reference gene primer amplification that nucleated cell counts were estimated. Sequenced by immunoSEQ multiplex PCR; TCRdb stores in-frame clones only, minus some. The V and J calls and clone size were taken over from that table, and D and trimming were inferred from the DNA. The top ten hold 0.95% to 1.5% of the sample, which has some 250,000 clones, about 91% seen once. The data were obtained in a study of blood T cell repertoires in COVID-19. Participant-reported clinical history was the basis for cohort assignment. The CDR3 covers 14 residues. The V end was cut by 6 bases, the J end by 7 bases, with 15 bases between. The V gene's germline CDR1 is LNHDA and CDR2 SQIVND (reference sequence).

Source material: PBMCs or T cells enriched from blood (not recorded which). V and J are TRBV19 and TRBJ1-4; weak D call: TRBD1 (5 bases). The receptor was derived from a human donor in a cohort exposed to, infected with or recovered from COVID-19 (not recorded which). The donor label of this sample is uncertain. As DNA, the CDR3 is TGTGCCAGTAGCTCGGGACTCCCTAGTGAAAAACTGTTTTTT. This sequence encodes CASSSGLPSEKLFF.